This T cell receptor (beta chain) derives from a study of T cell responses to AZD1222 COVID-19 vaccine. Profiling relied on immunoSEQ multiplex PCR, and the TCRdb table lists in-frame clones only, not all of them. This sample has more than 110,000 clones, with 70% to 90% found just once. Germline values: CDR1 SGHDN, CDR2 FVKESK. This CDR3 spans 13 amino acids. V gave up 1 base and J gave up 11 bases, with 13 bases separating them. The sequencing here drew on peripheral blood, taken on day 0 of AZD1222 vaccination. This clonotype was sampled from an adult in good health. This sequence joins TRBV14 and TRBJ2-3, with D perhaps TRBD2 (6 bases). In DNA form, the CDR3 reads TGTGCCAGCAGCCAAGCGGCGGGATGGGGGCAGTATTTT. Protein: CASSQAAGWGQYF.